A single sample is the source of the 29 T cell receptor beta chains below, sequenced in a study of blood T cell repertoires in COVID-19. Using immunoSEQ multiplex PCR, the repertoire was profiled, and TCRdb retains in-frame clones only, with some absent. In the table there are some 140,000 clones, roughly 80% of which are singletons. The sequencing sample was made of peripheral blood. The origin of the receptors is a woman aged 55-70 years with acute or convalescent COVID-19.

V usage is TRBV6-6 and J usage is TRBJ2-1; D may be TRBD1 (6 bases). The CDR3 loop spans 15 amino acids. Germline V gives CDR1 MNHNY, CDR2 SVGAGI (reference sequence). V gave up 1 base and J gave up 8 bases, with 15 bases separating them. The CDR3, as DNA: TGTGCCAGCAGTTACTTGGGACACCCTGCGGATGAGCAGTTCTTC. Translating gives CASSYLGHPADEQFF.

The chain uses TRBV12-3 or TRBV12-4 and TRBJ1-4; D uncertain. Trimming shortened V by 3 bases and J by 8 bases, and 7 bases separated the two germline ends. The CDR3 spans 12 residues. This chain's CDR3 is CASSFLREKLFF. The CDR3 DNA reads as TGTGCCAGCAGTTTCCTTCGGGAAAAACTGTTTTTT.

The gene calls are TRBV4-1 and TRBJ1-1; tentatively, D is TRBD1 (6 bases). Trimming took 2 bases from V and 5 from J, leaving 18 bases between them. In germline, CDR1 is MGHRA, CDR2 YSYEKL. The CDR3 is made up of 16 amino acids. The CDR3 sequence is CASSQYPGGLGTEAFF. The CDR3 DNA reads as TGCGCCAGCAGCCAATACCCGGGGGGGCTGGGGACTGAAGCTTTCTTT.

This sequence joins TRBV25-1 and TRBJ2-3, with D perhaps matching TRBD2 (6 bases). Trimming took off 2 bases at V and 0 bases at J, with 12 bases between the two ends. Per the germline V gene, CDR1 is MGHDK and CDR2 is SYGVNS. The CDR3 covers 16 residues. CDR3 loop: CASSEKVGTSTDTQYF. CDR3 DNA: TGTGCCAGCAGTGAAAAGGTGGGGACTAGCACAGATACGCAGTATTTT.

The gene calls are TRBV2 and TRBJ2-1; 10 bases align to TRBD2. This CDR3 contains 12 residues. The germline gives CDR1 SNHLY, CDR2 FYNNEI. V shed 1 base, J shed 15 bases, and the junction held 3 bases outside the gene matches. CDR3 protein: CASSEVAGGMFF. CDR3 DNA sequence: TGTGCCAGCAGTGAAGTAGCGGGGGGCATGTTCTTC.

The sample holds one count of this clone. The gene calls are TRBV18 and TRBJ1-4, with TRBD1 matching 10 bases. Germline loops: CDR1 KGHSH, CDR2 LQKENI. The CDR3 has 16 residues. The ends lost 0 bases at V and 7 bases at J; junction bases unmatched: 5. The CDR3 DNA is TGTGCCAGCTCACCACCGGATGACAGGGGGCGTGAAAAACTGTTTTTT. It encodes CASSPPDDRGREKLFF.

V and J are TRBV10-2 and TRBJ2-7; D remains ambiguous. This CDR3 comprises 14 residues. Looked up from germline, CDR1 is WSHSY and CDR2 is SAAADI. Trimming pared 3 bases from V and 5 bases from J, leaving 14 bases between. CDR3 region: CASSDTTQRHEQYV. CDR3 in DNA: TGCGCCAGCAGTGATACGACACAAAGACACGAGCAGTACGTC.

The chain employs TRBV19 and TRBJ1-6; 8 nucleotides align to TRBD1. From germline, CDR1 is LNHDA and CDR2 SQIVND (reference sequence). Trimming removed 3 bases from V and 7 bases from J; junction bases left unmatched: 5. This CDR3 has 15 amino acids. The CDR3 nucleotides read TGTGCCAGTAGTATGAGGACAGGGCAGAATTCACCCCTCCACTTT. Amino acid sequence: CASSMRTGQNSPLHF.

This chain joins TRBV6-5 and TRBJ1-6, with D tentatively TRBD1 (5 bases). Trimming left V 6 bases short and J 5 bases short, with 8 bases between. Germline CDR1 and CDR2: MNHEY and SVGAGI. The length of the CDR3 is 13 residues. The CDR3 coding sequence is TGTGCCAGCAGACAGGCCGATAATTCACCCCTCCACTTT. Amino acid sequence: CASRQADNSPLHF.

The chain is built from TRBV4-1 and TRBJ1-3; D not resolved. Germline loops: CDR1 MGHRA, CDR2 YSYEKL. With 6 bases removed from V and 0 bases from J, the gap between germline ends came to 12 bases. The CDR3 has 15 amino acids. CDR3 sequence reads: CASRPLWASGNTIYF. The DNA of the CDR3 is TGCGCCAGCAGGCCATTATGGGCCTCTGGAAACACCATATATTTT.

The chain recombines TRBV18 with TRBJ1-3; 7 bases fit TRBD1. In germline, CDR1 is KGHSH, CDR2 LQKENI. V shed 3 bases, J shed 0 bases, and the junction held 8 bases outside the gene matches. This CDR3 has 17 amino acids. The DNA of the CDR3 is TGTGCCAGCTCACCGCGGACAGGTCAAAGCTCTGGAAACACCATATATTTT. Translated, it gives CASSPRTGQSSGNTIYF.

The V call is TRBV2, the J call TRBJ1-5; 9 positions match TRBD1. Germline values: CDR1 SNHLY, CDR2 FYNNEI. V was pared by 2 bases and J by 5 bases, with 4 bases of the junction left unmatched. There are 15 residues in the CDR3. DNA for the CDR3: TGTGCCAGCAGTGAACACAGGGGGCGCGATCAGCCCCAGCATTTT. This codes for CASSEHRGRDQPQHF.

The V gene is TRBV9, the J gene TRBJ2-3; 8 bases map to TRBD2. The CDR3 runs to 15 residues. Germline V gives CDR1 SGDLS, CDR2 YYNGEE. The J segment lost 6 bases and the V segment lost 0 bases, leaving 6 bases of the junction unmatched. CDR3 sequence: CASSVGRGGIDTQYF. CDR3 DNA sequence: TGTGCCAGCAGCGTAGGACGGGGGGGAATCGATACGCAGTATTTT.

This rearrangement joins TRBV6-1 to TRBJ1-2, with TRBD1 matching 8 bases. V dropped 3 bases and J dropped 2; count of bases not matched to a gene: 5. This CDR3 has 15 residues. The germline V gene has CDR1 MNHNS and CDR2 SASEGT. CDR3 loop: CASSDPRGRNYGYTF. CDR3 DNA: TGTGCCAGCAGTGACCCCAGGGGGCGCAACTATGGCTACACCTTC.

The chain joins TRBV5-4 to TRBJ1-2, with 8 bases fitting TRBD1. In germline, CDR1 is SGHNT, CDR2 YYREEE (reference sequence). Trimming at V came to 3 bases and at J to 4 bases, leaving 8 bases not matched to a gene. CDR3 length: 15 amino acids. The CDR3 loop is CASSSGTGVSYGYTF. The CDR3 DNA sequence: TGTGCCAGCAGCTCCGGGACAGGAGTCAGCTATGGCTACACCTTC.

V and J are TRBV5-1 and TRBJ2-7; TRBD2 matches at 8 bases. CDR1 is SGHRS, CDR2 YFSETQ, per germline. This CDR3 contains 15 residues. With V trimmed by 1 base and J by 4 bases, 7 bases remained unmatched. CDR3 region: CASSLSSGANYEQYV. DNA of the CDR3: TGCGCCAGCAGCTTGAGTAGCGGGGCCAATTACGAGCAGTACGTC.

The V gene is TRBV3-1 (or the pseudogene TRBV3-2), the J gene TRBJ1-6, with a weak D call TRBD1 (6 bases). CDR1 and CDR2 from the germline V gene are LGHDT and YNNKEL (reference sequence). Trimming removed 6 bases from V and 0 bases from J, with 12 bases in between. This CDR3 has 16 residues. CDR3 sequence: CASRGLDSSYNSPLHF. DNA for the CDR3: TGTGCCAGCAGAGGGTTGGACAGCTCCTATAATTCACCCCTCCACTTT.

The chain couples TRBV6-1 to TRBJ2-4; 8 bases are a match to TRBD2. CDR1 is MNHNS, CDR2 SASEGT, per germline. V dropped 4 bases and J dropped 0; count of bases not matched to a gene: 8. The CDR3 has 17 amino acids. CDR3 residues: CASSVSGAPLAKNIQYF. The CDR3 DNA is TGTGCCAGCAGTGTTAGCGGGGCACCTCTAGCCAAAAACATTCAGTACTTC.

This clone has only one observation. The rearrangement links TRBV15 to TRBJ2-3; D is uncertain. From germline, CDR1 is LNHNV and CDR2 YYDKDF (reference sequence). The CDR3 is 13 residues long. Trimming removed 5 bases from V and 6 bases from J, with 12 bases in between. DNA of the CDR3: TGTGCCACCAGCGCGTCAGGCCGGGATACGCAGTATTTT. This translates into CATSASGRDTQYF.

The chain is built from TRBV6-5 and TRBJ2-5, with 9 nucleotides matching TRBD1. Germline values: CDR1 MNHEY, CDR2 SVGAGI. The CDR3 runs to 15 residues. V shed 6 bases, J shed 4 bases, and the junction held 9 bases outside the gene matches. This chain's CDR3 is CASSTEGTGRETQYF. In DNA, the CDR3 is TGTGCCAGCAGCACAGAAGGGACAGGGAGAGAGACCCAGTACTTC.

The CDR3 nucleotides are TGTGCCAGCAGCCAAGATCGGGGGGAAGAGCAGTTCTTC. It codes for CASSQDRGEEQFF. This chain connects TRBV3-1 (or the pseudogene TRBV3-2) to TRBJ2-1, with 7 bases lining up with TRBD2. The CDR3 is 13 residues long. V shed 0 bases and J 10 bases; nucleotides not matched to a gene: 3. Germline values: CDR1 LGHDT, CDR2 YNNKEL (reference sequence).

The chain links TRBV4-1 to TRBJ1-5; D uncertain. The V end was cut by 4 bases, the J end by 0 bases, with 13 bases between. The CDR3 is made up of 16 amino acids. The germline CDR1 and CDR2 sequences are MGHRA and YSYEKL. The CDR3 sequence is CASSRGQINSNQPQHF. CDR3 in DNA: TGCGCCAGCAGCCGAGGGCAGATCAATAGCAATCAGCCCCAGCATTTT.

The chain's CDR3 is CASTRGGPNSPLHF. The CDR3 DNA follows: TGCGCCAGCACCCGGGGGGGGCCTAATTCACCCCTCCACTTT. The chain has TRBV10-2 and TRBJ1-6; D is perhaps TRBD1 (6 bases). Germline V gene sequence: CDR1 WSHSY, CDR2 SAAADI. The CDR3 spans 14 residues. Trimming removed 7 bases from V and 6 bases from J, with 13 bases in between.

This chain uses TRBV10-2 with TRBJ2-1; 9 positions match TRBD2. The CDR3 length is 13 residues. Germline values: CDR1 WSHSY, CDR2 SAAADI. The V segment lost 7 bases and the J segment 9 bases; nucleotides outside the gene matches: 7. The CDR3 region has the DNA TGCGCCAGCAAGGCTAGCGGGGCGACTGAGCAGTTCTTC. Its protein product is CASKASGATEQFF.

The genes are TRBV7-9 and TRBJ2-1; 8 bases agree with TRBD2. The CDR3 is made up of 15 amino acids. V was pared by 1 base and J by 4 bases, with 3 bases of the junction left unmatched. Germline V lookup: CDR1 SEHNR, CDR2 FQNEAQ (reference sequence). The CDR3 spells CASSLETSEYNEQFF. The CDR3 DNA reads TGTGCCAGCAGCTTAGAGACTAGCGAGTACAATGAGCAGTTCTTC.

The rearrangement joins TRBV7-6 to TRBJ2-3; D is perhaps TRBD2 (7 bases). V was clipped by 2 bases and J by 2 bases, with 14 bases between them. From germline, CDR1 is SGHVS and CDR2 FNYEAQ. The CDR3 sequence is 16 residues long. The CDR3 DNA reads TGTGCCAGCAGCTTAATGGGGGGGGCCACCACAGATACGCAGTATTTT. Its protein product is CASSLMGGATTDTQYF.

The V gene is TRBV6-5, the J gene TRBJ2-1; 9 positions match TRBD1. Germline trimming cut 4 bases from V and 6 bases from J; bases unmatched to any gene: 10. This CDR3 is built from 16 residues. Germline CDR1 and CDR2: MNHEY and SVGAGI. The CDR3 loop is CASSSPGTGIRNEQFF. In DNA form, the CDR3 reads TGTGCCAGCAGTTCGCCCGGGACAGGGATACGCAATGAGCAGTTCTTC.

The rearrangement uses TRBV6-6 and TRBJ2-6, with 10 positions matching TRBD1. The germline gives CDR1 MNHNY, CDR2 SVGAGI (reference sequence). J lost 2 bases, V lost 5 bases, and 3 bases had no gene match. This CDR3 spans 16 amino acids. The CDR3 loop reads CASSLTGGAGANVLTF. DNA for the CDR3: TGTGCCAGCAGTCTGACAGGGGGCGCTGGGGCCAACGTCCTGACTTTC.

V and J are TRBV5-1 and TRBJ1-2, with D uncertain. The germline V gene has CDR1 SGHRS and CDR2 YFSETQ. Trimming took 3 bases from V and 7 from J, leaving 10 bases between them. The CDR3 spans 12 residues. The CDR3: CASSSTLFGYTF. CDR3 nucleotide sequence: TGCGCCAGCAGCTCTACCTTGTTTGGCTACACCTTC.